The T cell receptor (beta chain) under discussion was sequenced for a study of T cells after yellow fever vaccination. Study details: With SMART-Seq v4 Ultra Low Input, the fractions containing low cell numbers were prepared.

The sample holds a few counts of this clonotype. Its target is unknown. Whole-study results and caveats: Weaker, the secondary response had a peak occurring faster, on day 5 versus 15. Subsequent to the booster, the majority of primary-vaccination clones reappeared (around 96% CD4, around 90% CD8). CD4 and CD8 compartments shared a small share of clonotypes.

Via MiXCR, TCRdb re-called the 5' RACE reads, giving one row per CDR3 protein. The sample lists approximately 300,000 distinct CDR3 sequences, more than 8.5% occurring once. Germline CDR1 is ENHRY and CDR2 is SYGVKD. The CDR3 has 12 residues. V lost 4 bases and J lost 7, with 10 bases in between. The sample consisted of PBMCs, taken on the day of the first yellow fever vaccination. The genes are TRBV10-3 and TRBJ1-2; D gene ambiguous. This clonotype originated in a man younger than 35 who received the YFV17D yellow fever vaccine. The CDR3 spells CAISVRGTGYTF. Written as DNA, the CDR3 is TGTGCCATCAGTGTCCGCGGTACTGGCTACACCTTC.